The 25 T cell receptor beta chains below come from one sample, sequenced in a study of blood T cell repertoires in COVID-19 (dated by TCRdb to 2020 to 2021). Library prep was done by the immunoSEQ multiplex PCR assay. TCRdb limited this immuneACCESS table to in-frame rearrangements with V and J called. A share of clones is missing; checked studies link under half to unresolved V genes, and the rest is unexplained. The sample records fewer than 500,000 clones, about 89% of which are singletons. The leading ten clones occupy approximately 4.5% of the sample. Sequenced input: peripheral blood. The source is a woman under 40 with acute or convalescent COVID-19.

The chain combines TRBV6-6 with TRBJ1-6; a possible D gene is TRBD1 (6 bases). Germline CDR1 is MNHNY and CDR2 is SVGAGI (reference sequence). The CDR3 sequence is 17 residues long. Trimming shortened V by 5 bases and J by 7 bases, and 21 bases separated the two germline ends. CDR3 bases: TGTGCCAGCAGTCCTATTTACCCGGGGCAGGGGAATTCACCCCTCCACTTT. It encodes CASSPIYPGQGNSPLHF.

The chain carries TRBV19 and TRBJ2-1, with 10 nucleotides matching TRBD1. Germline V gives CDR1 LNHDA, CDR2 SQIVND (reference sequence). Trimming removed 5 bases from V and 7 bases from J; junction bases left unmatched: 8. CDR3 length equals 15 residues. In DNA form, the CDR3 reads TGTGCCAGTAGTTATCGACAGGGGGCGGGGAATGAGCAGTTCTTC. Its translation is CASSYRQGAGNEQFF.

The chain is built from TRBV9 and TRBJ2-4; TRBD1 matches at 7 bases. The CDR3 is 16 amino acids. CDR1 and CDR2 (germline): SGDLS, YYNGEE. The trim removed 0 bases at V and 0 bases at J, leaving 3 bases unmatched. The CDR3 nucleotides are TGTGCCAGCAGCGTAGGGGACAGTCTAGCCAAAAACATTCAGTACTTC. Protein product: CASSVGDSLAKNIQYF.

This clone showed up just a few times. This sequence joins TRBV7-3 and TRBJ2-7; D is possibly TRBD2 (6 bases). The CDR3 runs 13 residues. Germline CDR1 reads SGHTA; CDR2 reads FQGTGA. V dropped 6 bases and J dropped 6 bases, with 15 bases sitting between them. CDR3 residues: CASSYIIGGEQYF. CDR3 DNA sequence: TGTGCCAGCAGTTATATAATCGGGGGCGAGCAGTACTTC.

This chain joins TRBV6-5 and TRBJ2-7; 12 positions agree with TRBD2. There are 14 residues in the CDR3. V was pared by 6 bases and J by 4 bases, with 4 bases of the junction left unmatched. Germline CDR1 MNHEY, CDR2 SVGAGI. CDR3 nucleotides: TGTGCCAGCAGGGCGACTAGCGGGGGTTACGAGCAGTACTTC. This codes for CASRATSGGYEQYF.

Regarding this clone: This CDR3 is also generated by other DNA sequences in the sample. The V and J genes are TRBV28 and TRBJ1-6; 7 nucleotides align to TRBD1. CDR3 length: 14 residues. Trimming removed 6 bases from V and 7 bases from J; junction bases left unmatched: 6. In germline, CDR1 is MDHEN, CDR2 SYDVKM. CDR3 sequence: CASRSGTVNSPLHF. CDR3 in DNA: TGTGCCAGCAGATCCGGGACAGTAAATTCACCCCTCCACTTT.

The CDR3 region has the DNA TGTGCCAGCAGTTTCCCCCGGGGCAGGGGGATAGAGACCCAGTACTTC. It encodes CASSFPRGRGIETQYF. The V gene is TRBV28, the J gene TRBJ2-5; 7 bases are shared with TRBD1. V lost 3 bases to trimming and J lost 4 bases; unmatched junction nucleotides: 11. The CDR3 totals 16 residues. The germline V gene encodes CDR1 MDHEN and CDR2 SYDVKM.

The chain combines TRBV5-4 with TRBJ2-1, with TRBD1 matching 10 bases. CDR1 is SGHNT and CDR2 is YYREEE in the germline V gene (reference sequence). Trimming at V came to 2 bases and at J to 14 bases, leaving 10 bases not matched to a gene. The CDR3 contains 14 residues. The CDR3 coding sequence is TGTGCCAGCAGCTTATTAACGGGACAGGGGTTCGAGTTCTTC. The encoded protein is CASSLLTGQGFEFF. Together with reference TRBV5-4 and TRBJ2-1, the CDR3 gives the full variable domain: ETGVTQSPTHLIKTRGQQVTLRCSSQSGHNTVSWYQQALGQGPQFIFQYYREEENGRGNFPPRFSGLQFPNYSSELNVNALELDDSALYLCASSLLTGQGFEFFGPGTRLTVL.

J is TRBJ2-3 and V is TRBV5-6; no clear D gene. Between the trimmed V and J ends, which lost 2 bases and 3 bases, there was a span of 10 bases. CDR3 length: 14 amino acids. CDR1 is SGHDT, CDR2 YYEEEE, per germline. As DNA, the CDR3 is TGTGCCAGCAGCTTCCCCCTCGGGACAGATACGCAGTATTTT. Protein sequence: CASSFPLGTDTQYF.

V gene TRBV28 combines with J gene TRBJ2-6, with 10 positions matching TRBD1. The CDR3 is 18 residues long. The junction had 4 bases not matched to a gene; V was cut back by 2 bases and J by 0 bases. CDR1 and CDR2 (germline): MDHEN, SYDVKM. The DNA of the CDR3 is TGTGCCAGCAGTTTAGATTGGGACAGGGGCTCTGGGGCCAACGTCCTGACTTTC. Protein: CASSLDWDRGSGANVLTF.

This chain uses TRBV23-1 with TRBJ2-3, with 9 bases lining up with TRBD2. TRBV23-1 is an ORF for which the function is uncertain. The CDR3 covers 17 residues. V lost 11 bases, J lost 3 bases, and 18 bases stayed unmatched. Here the CDR3 DNA reads TGCGCCGCTCGGCGAGCGGGGGGTCGCGGGGTTACAGATACGCAGTATTTT. It yields the protein CAARRAGGRGVTDTQYF.

The rearrangement joins TRBV6-5 to TRBJ2-5, with 11 bases lining up with TRBD1. The CDR3 spans 16 residues. V was clipped by 0 bases and J by 4 bases; unmatched bases: 4. The germline gives CDR1 MNHEY, CDR2 SVGAGI. CDR3 amino acids: CASSYSGQGARETQYF. As DNA, the CDR3 is TGTGCCAGCAGTTACTCCGGACAGGGGGCTCGAGAGACCCAGTACTTC.

The chain uses TRBV18 and TRBJ2-1; TRBD2 aligns across 8 bases. The CDR3 has 15 amino acids. V was clipped by 6 bases and J by 4 bases; unmatched bases: 8. Looked up from germline, CDR1 is KGHSH and CDR2 is LQKENI. This CDR3 is CASSVTSGGYNEQFF. The CDR3, as DNA: TGTGCCAGCTCCGTAACTAGCGGAGGTTACAATGAGCAGTTCTTC.

The chain employs TRBV6-5 and TRBJ1-1; D is uncertain. Germline lookup yields CDR1 MNHEY and CDR2 SVGAGI. The CDR3 is 12 amino acids. The V gene lost 10 bases and the J gene lost 4 bases, with 13 bases spanning the gap. This chain's CDR3 is CATYNLGTEAFF. The CDR3 DNA follows: TGTGCCACCTATAACCTAGGCACTGAAGCTTTCTTT.

This chain links TRBV7-2 with TRBJ2-5, with D unresolved. V dropped 1 base and J dropped 6 bases, with 12 bases sitting between them. CDR1 is SGHTA, CDR2 FQGNSA, per germline. The CDR3 consists of 14 residues. CDR3 coding DNA: TGTGCCAGCAGCTTAGAGAGGCGGCAAAAGACCCAGTACTTC. Residues: CASSLERRQKTQYF.

J is TRBJ2-1 and V is TRBV13, with 8 positions matching TRBD1. The germline V gene encodes CDR1 PRHDT and CDR2 FYEKMQ (reference sequence). J was trimmed by 4 bases and V by 0 bases; bases with no gene match: 5. The CDR3 loop spans 16 amino acids. CDR3 DNA: TGTGCCAGCAGCTTAGGAACGGGACAGGTATACAATGAGCAGTTCTTC. As protein: CASSLGTGQVYNEQFF.

The CDR3 bases are TGTGCCACCAGTGATTCGCTGGGACTTGAAGCTTTCTTT. Protein sequence: CATSDSLGLEAFF. The chain uses TRBV24-1 and TRBJ1-1, with D possibly matching TRBD1 (5 bases). The CDR3 consists of 13 residues. The V gene lost 2 bases and the J gene lost 7 bases, with 10 bases spanning the gap. The germline CDR1 and CDR2 sequences are KGHDR and SFDVKD.

This sequence joins TRBV7-3 and TRBJ2-3; TRBD1 aligns across 9 bases. Germline V CDR1 and CDR2: SGHTA, FQGTGA. J gave up 4 bases and V 3 bases, and 5 bases lay outside the gene matches. The CDR3 covers 15 residues. Here the CDR3 reads CASSFTGGHADTQYF. CDR3 DNA: TGTGCCAGCAGCTTTACAGGGGGCCATGCAGATACGCAGTATTTT. The full variable domain, with the rest looked up from reference TRBV7-3 and TRBJ2-3, is GAGVSQTPSNKVTEKGKYVELRCDPISGHTALYWYRQSLGQGPEFLIYFQGTGAADDSGLPNDRFFAVRPEGSVSTLKIQRTERGDSAVYLCASSFTGGHADTQYFGPGTRLTVL.

The chain uses TRBV6-5 and TRBJ1-1, with a tentative D call TRBD1 (6 bases). V was cut by 2 bases and J by 1 base, with 11 bases left in between. This CDR3 is built from 15 residues. Per germline, CDR1 MNHEY and CDR2 SVGAGI. CDR3 residues: CASSYGAGANTEAFF. The CDR3 DNA is TGTGCCAGCAGTTACGGGGCGGGGGCGAACACTGAAGCTTTCTTT.

This clone was seen a handful of times. The chain links TRBV29-1 to TRBJ1-2, with D perhaps matching TRBD1 (6 bases). The CDR3 length is 14 residues. Germline CDR1 and CDR2: SQVTM and ANQGSEA. Trimming removed 5 bases from V and 8 bases from J, with 21 bases in between. The CDR3 DNA reads as TGCAGCGTTAGGGACATCCAGGGGTTACGGGGCTACACCTTC. It encodes CSVRDIQGLRGYTF.

This clone occurred once. The rearrangement joins TRBV7-2 to TRBJ2-5; no definite D call. The CDR3 sequence is 15 residues long. V was shortened by 4 bases and J by 2 bases, with 14 bases between the two germline ends. Germline V CDR1 and CDR2: SGHTA, FQGNSA. CDR3 coding DNA: TGTGCCAGCAGCTCACCTTCAGAACCACAAGAGACCCAGTACTTC. It yields the protein CASSSPSEPQETQYF.

This chain connects TRBV9 to TRBJ2-1, with D hard to call. This CDR3 spans 16 amino acids. In germline, CDR1 is SGDLS, CDR2 YYNGEE. V was cut by 3 bases and J by 3 bases, with 16 bases left in between. CDR3 in DNA: TGTGCCAGCAGCGCGAGCCCCCGGGTGTTCTACAATGAGCAGTTCTTC. Protein sequence: CASSASPRVFYNEQFF.

The rearrangement joins TRBV19 to TRBJ1-2; perhaps TRBD1 as D (6 bases). The CDR3 totals 18 residues. V gave up 8 bases and J gave up 0 bases, with 25 bases separating them. Germline CDR1 reads LNHDA; CDR2 reads SQIVND (reference sequence). As DNA, the CDR3 is TGTGCCAGTGAGACGAACGGGGGCGTGGGGGGGCCTAACTATGGCTACACCTTC. Encoded protein: CASETNGGVGGPNYGYTF.

The CDR3 coding sequence is TGTGCCAGCAGTTTATCCCCCAGATCCTCTGGAAACACCATATATTTT. It translates to CASSLSPRSSGNTIYF. The chain has TRBV28 and TRBJ1-3; D ambiguous. CDR3 size: 16 residues. Germline V gene data show CDR1 as MDHEN and CDR2 as SYDVKM. V was shortened by 1 base and J by 0 bases, with 10 bases between the two germline ends.

The chain uses TRBV29-1 and TRBJ1-1, with D hard to call. Trimming removed 4 bases from V and 0 bases from J, with 9 bases in between. Germline lookup yields CDR1 SQVTM and CDR2 ANQGSEA. This CDR3 has 13 residues. DNA of the CDR3: TGCAGCGTTGGTCGGAGGATGAACACTGAAGCTTTCTTT. Translated, it gives CSVGRRMNTEAFF. Looking up the rest from reference TRBV29-1 and TRBJ1-1 gives the full variable domain: SAVISQKPSRDICQRGTSLTIQCQVDSQVTMMFWYRQQPGQSLTLIATANQGSEATYESGFVIDKFPISRPNLTFSTLTVSNMSPEDSSIYLCSVGRRMNTEAFFGQGTRLTVV.